This T cell receptor (beta chain) was captured by sequencing in a study of metastatic and nonmetastatic thyroid tumors. Regarding the study as a whole: Compared with benign nodules, malignant thyroid tumors were reported to have significantly higher TCR beta diversity in both blood and tumor.

TCRdb re-clonotyped the PCR reads via MiXCR. The table includes about 16,000 clones, more than 20% detected once. All patients were treatment-naive before thyroid surgery. V was pared by 6 bases and J by 1 base, with 14 bases between. The CDR3 runs 15 residues. A note on this clone: Its antigen is unidentified.

V and J are TRBV12-3 or TRBV12-4 and TRBJ2-3, with a weak D call TRBD2 (6 bases). The specimen was blood. The receptor comes from a male donor with papillary thyroid cancer or a benign thyroid nodule (not recorded which). Some clones in this sample may be carry-over from other donors' samples. The CDR3 is CASSSLVAGTDTQYF. Here the CDR3 DNA reads TGTGCCAGCAGCTCCTTGGTAGCGGGCACAGATACGCAGTATTTT.